What follows are 17 T cell receptor beta chains derived from one specimen sequenced in a study of T cell responses to AZD1222 COVID-19 vaccine. Only in-frame clones appear in the TCRdb table, and some are missing; sequencing was by immunoSEQ multiplex PCR. This sample has approximately 92,000 clones, with 90% to 95% found just once. The material sequenced was peripheral blood, taken on day 0 of AZD1222 vaccination. The receptors derive from an adult in good health.

The chain uses TRBV7-6 and TRBJ1-1; D is unresolved. The V end lost 5 bases, the J end lost 10 bases, and 14 bases lay between the germline ends. The CDR3 sequence is 12 residues long. Germline CDR1 is SGHVS and CDR2 is FNYEAQ. As DNA, the CDR3 is TGTGCCAGCAGCCCAGGTCCCGTGGGAGCTTTCTTT. Its protein is CASSPGPVGAFF.

The rearrangement joins TRBV5-4 to TRBJ1-4; 8 positions agree with TRBD1. Germline V gene sequence: CDR1 SGHNT, CDR2 YYREEE (reference sequence). The CDR3 covers 17 residues. J was trimmed by 0 bases and V by 3 bases; bases with no gene match: 7. For the CDR3, the DNA is TGTGCCAGCAGCTATTACAGGGGGTCTGCAACTAATGAAAAACTGTTTTTT. Translation gives CASSYYRGSATNEKLFF.

The rearrangement uses TRBV11-3 and TRBJ2-3, with D possibly TRBD2 on 6 matching bases. CDR1 and CDR2 from the germline V gene are SGHNT and YENEEA. Deletions cut 5 bases from V and 6 bases from J, with 12 bases between. This CDR3 has 13 residues. The DNA of the CDR3 is TGTGCCAGCAGCGGAGGGCAATCGGATACGCAGTATTTT. This codes for CASSGGQSDTQYF.

CDR3 amino acids: CASRQGSTQGGYTF. The CDR3 bases are TGTGCCAGCAGGCAGGGGTCAACGCAAGGTGGCTACACCTTC. The chain uses TRBV7-9 and TRBJ1-2, with D possibly being TRBD1 (6 bases). Germline V CDR1 and CDR2: SEHNR, FQNEAQ (reference sequence). The V end lost 6 bases, the J end lost 7 bases, and 18 bases lay between the germline ends. CDR3 size: 14 residues. The full variable domain, its missing parts supplied by reference TRBV7-9 and TRBJ1-2, is DTGVSQNPRHKITKRGQNVTFRCDPISEHNRLYWYRQTLGQGPEFLTYFQNEAQLEKSRLLSDRFSAERPKGSFSTLEIQRTEQGDSAMYLCASRQGSTQGGYTFGSGTRLTVV.

The chain employs TRBV7-8 and TRBJ2-7, with D perhaps assigned TRBD1 or TRBD2 (5 bases each). Trimming pared 7 bases from V and 1 base from J, leaving 11 bases between. CDR1 and CDR2 from the germline V gene are SGHVS and FQNEAQ. The CDR3 has 13 residues. The CDR3: CASTWDGSYEQYF. DNA of the CDR3: TGTGCCAGCACCTGGGACGGTTCCTACGAGCAGTACTTC.

The chain is built from TRBV11-2 and TRBJ2-1; a weak D match, TRBD1 (6 bases). Germline CDR1 SGHAT, CDR2 FQNNGV. Trimming took 7 bases from V and 0 from J, leaving 10 bases between them. This CDR3 comprises 14 residues. This CDR3 reads CASIGQISYNEQFF. The CDR3 DNA sequence: TGTGCCAGCATCGGACAGATCTCCTACAATGAGCAGTTCTTC.

This rearrangement joins TRBV11-3 to TRBJ1-6; TRBD1 matches at 11 bases. Germline CDR1 and CDR2: SGHNT and YENEEA. This CDR3 contains 15 residues. After removal of 5 bases from V and 6 bases from J, the junction contained 3 bases not matched to a gene. The CDR3 DNA is TGTGCCAGCAGCGCCGGGACAGGGGGTAATTCACCCCTCCACTTT. Translating it yields CASSAGTGGNSPLHF.

The chain combines TRBV28 with TRBJ2-7, with 9 nucleotides matching TRBD1. The CDR3 loop spans 16 amino acids. The J segment lost 1 base and the V segment lost 4 bases, leaving 8 bases of the junction unmatched. Germline CDR1 and CDR2: MDHEN and SYDVKM. The CDR3 sequence is CASSSPQGAGSYEQYF. CDR3 bases: TGTGCCAGCAGTTCGCCACAGGGGGCAGGGTCCTACGAGCAGTACTTC.

This clone was recorded a few times. V and J are TRBV7-2 and TRBJ1-6, with unresolved D. Germline V gene data show CDR1 as SGHTA and CDR2 as FQGNSA. Trimming removed 4 bases at V and 8 bases at J, with 18 bases between. The length of the CDR3 is 16 residues. The CDR3: CASSSRTVSTYSPLHF. Here the CDR3 DNA reads TGTGCCAGCAGCTCCCGGACGGTTTCTACCTATTCACCCCTCCACTTT.

This clone has just one count. This chain joins TRBV7-9 and TRBJ2-2; no clear D. V was shortened by 3 bases and J by 6 bases, with 8 bases between the two germline ends. CDR1 is SEHNR and CDR2 is FQNEAQ in the germline V gene (reference sequence). This CDR3 has 13 residues. This chain's CDR3 is CASSFRVAGELFF. The CDR3 DNA is TGTGCCAGCAGCTTTAGGGTCGCCGGGGAGCTGTTTTTT.

The chain links TRBV18 to TRBJ2-7, with 11 bases that match TRBD1. CDR3 length equals 17 residues. The V gene end was trimmed by 3 bases and the J gene end by 1 base; junction bases not matched to a gene: 8. In germline, CDR1 is KGHSH, CDR2 LQKENI. As DNA, the CDR3 is TGTGCCAGCTCACCTCGGACAGGGGGCAGTTCTTCCTACGAGCAGTACTTC. Its translation: CASSPRTGGSSSYEQYF. Full variable domain (remainder filled in from reference TRBV18 and TRBJ2-7): NAGVMQNPRHLVRRRGQEARLRCSPMKGHSHVYWYRQLPEEGLKFMVYLQKENIIDESGMPKERFSAEFPKEGPSILRIQQVVRGDSAAYFCASSPRTGGSSSYEQYFGPGTRLTVT.

CDR3 coding DNA: TGTGCCAGTTCTTCCAGGGTTTACCACGAGCAGTACTTC. This sequence encodes CASSSRVYHEQYF. The V and J genes are TRBV19 and TRBJ2-7, with a weak D call TRBD1 (5 bases). CDR3 length: 13 residues. CDR1 and CDR2 (germline): LNHDA, SQIVND (reference sequence). V was pared by 8 bases and J by 5 bases, with 16 bases between.

The chain couples TRBV2 to TRBJ1-3, with D tentatively TRBD1 (5 bases). V was pared by 7 bases and J by 8 bases, with 15 bases between. CDR1 and CDR2 (germline): SNHLY, FYNNEI. CDR3 size: 13 residues. CDR3 in amino acids: CASTKGREDTIYF. The CDR3 DNA follows: TGTGCCAGCACGAAGGGCAGGGAGGACACCATATATTTT.

This chain connects TRBV19 to TRBJ1-2; 8 nucleotides match TRBD1. V lost 7 bases to trimming and J lost 5 bases; unmatched junction nucleotides: 9. The length of the CDR3 is 14 residues. Looked up from germline, CDR1 is LNHDA and CDR2 is SQIVND (reference sequence). This CDR3 reads CASNPGQVSYGYTF. The DNA of the CDR3 is TGTGCCAGTAACCCGGGACAGGTATCGTATGGCTACACCTTC.

The chain is built from TRBV6-1 and TRBJ1-1, with no clear D. This CDR3 is built from 14 residues. The germline CDR1 and CDR2 sequences are MNHNS and SASEGT. The ends were cut back, 1 base at V and 0 bases at J, with 6 bases in the middle. CDR3 in amino acids: CASSEGPMNTEAFF. CDR3 coding DNA: TGTGCCAGCAGTGAAGGTCCAATGAACACTGAAGCTTTCTTT.

The V call is TRBV11-3, the J call TRBJ2-7, with D perhaps being TRBD1 or TRBD2 (6 bases each). The CDR3 extends over 14 amino acids. Trimming took off 2 bases at V and 2 bases at J, with 10 bases between the two ends. The germline gives CDR1 SGHNT, CDR2 YENEEA. CDR3 loop: CASSLTGDTYEQYF. For the CDR3, the DNA is TGTGCCAGCAGCTTAACGGGGGACACCTACGAGCAGTACTTC.

The rearrangement joins TRBV6-2 or TRBV6-3 to TRBJ1-5, with TRBD1 as a possible D gene (5 bases). V gave up 0 bases and J gave up 6 bases, with 12 bases separating them. This CDR3 spans 15 amino acids. CDR1 is MNHEY and CDR2 is SVGEGT in the germline V gene. Here the CDR3 reads CASSYSGGVGQPQHF. In nucleotides, the CDR3 is TGTGCCAGCAGTTACTCTGGGGGGGTTGGTCAGCCCCAGCATTTT.